This T cell receptor beta chain was captured in a study of blood T cell repertoires in COVID-19. On the study more broadly: Whether acute or convalescent, the COVID-19 samples came from the United States, Italy and Spain.

The data were produced by immunoSEQ multiplex PCR, yet TCRdb's version contains in-frame clones alone and is incomplete. The data contain about 300,000 clones, approximately 92% of them seen just once; the ten biggest clones take up 0.95% to 1.2%. Trimming cost V 0 bases and J 5 bases, with 14 bases left between them. Germline-derived CDR1 and CDR2 are WSHSY and SAAADI. CDR3 length: 15 amino acids. Everyone who took part was roughly 18 to 89 years old, and they came from 24 US areas. This TCR was sampled from a woman aged 25 to 39 who had recovered from COVID-19. The V gene is TRBV10-2, the J gene TRBJ2-7; D possibly corresponds to TRBD1 (5 bases). Source material: PBMCs or T cells enriched from blood (not recorded which). The DNA of the CDR3 is TGCGCCAGCAGTGAGTCTTGGGGCCGGATCGACGAGCAGTACTTC. Protein sequence: CASSESWGRIDEQYF.